The 12 T cell receptor beta chains presented below share a single source sample, sequenced in a study of shared clonotypes between healthy human individuals. The protocol was immunoSEQ multiplex PCR, while the TCRdb copy is restricted to in-frame clones and leaves out a portion. Of around 500,000 clones listed, about four fifths are singletons. Sequenced input: PBMCs. The receptors were sampled from a woman between 35 and 50 years old in good health. Some clones in this sample may be carry-over from other donors' samples.

In DNA form, the CDR3 reads TGTGCCAGCAGTGAAGGTCGGTCGACAAGTGGACAGCCCCAGCATTTT. Translation gives CASSEGRSTSGQPQHF. V is TRBV6-1 and J is TRBJ1-5; D is uncertain. The CDR3 has 16 amino acids. Germline V gene lookup returns CDR1 MNHNS and CDR2 SASEGT. The V end was cut by 1 base, the J end by 7 bases, with 17 bases between.

Details on this clone: Other DNA sequences in this specimen translate into the identical CDR3. The rearrangement joins TRBV18 to TRBJ2-3, with D unclear. Per the germline V gene, CDR1 is KGHSH and CDR2 is LQKENI. The CDR3 is made up of 13 amino acids. Trimming removed 3 bases at V and 1 base at J, with 5 bases between. As DNA, the CDR3 is TGTGCCAGCTCACCGGGTGGCACAGATACGCAGTATTTT. It specifies CASSPGGTDTQYF.

The J gene is TRBJ1-5, the V gene TRBV12-1. TRBV12-1 constitutes a pseudogene. The length of the CDR3 is 17 residues. The CDR3 DNA is TGTGCCAGCAGCTTTGAAGGCGGAGGGAAGGGCAATCAGCCCCAGCATTTT. Encoded protein: CASSFEGGGKGNQPQHF.

This chain connects TRBV5-4 to TRBJ1-4; 7 nucleotides line up with TRBD1. There are 14 residues in the CDR3. The J segment lost 3 bases and the V segment lost 4 bases, leaving 3 bases of the junction unmatched. The germline CDR1 and CDR2 sequences are SGHNT and YYREEE (reference sequence). The CDR3 is CASSKQGSNEKLFF. CDR3 in DNA: TGTGCCAGCAGCAAACAGGGGTCTAATGAAAAACTGTTTTTT.

The V and J genes are TRBV4-2 and TRBJ2-3; 15 bases fit TRBD2. Germline assignment: CDR1 LGHNA and CDR2 YNFKEQ. This CDR3 is 17 amino acids long. V lost 4 bases to trimming and J lost 6 bases; unmatched junction nucleotides: 8. The chain's CDR3 is CASSPGTSGRPGDTQYF. The CDR3 region has the DNA TGTGCCAGCAGCCCCGGGACTAGCGGGAGGCCGGGGGATACGCAGTATTTT.

The sample holds a few counts of this clone. A much bigger clone sits one base away, suggesting this may be a read error. The gene calls are TRBV15 and TRBJ1-1; the match to TRBD1 covers 7 bases. The CDR3 length is 13 residues. Germline CDR1 LNHNV, CDR2 YYDKDF (reference sequence). The CDR3 loop reads CATSRDLRGLALF. For the CDR3, the DNA is TGTGCCACCAGCAGAGATCTGAGGGGGCTAGCTCTCTTT. Looking up the rest from reference TRBV15 and TRBJ1-1 gives the full variable domain: DAMVIQNPRYQVTQFGKPVTLSCSQTLNHNVMYWYQQKSSQAPKLLFHYYDKDFNNEADTPDNFQSRRPNTSFCFLDIRSPGLGDTAMYLCATSRDLRGLALFGQGTRLTVV.

This chain connects TRBV4-1 to TRBJ1-5; D not resolved. Germline CDR1 and CDR2: MGHRA and YSYEKL. This CDR3 is 14 amino acids long. Trimming removed 1 base at V and 2 bases at J, with 6 bases between. Here the CDR3 reads CASSQVLGNQPQHF. CDR3 nucleotide sequence: TGCGCCAGCAGCCAAGTTTTGGGCAATCAGCCCCAGCATTTT.

This chain links TRBV7-2 with TRBJ2-5; 8 bases agree with TRBD2. J was trimmed by 6 bases and V by 5 bases; bases with no gene match: 8. Per germline, CDR1 SGHTA and CDR2 FQGNSA. The CDR3 is made up of 14 amino acids. The CDR3 coding sequence is TGTGCCAGCAGCACAAGCGGGAGTAGAAAGACCCAGTACTTC. Translating it yields CASSTSGSRKTQYF.

The chain links TRBV28 to TRBJ2-7; D unclear. The CDR3 covers 11 residues. Germline CDR1 and CDR2: MDHEN and SYDVKM. Trimming left V 8 bases short and J 1 base short, with 6 bases between. CDR3 sequence reads: CASCSSYEQYF. CDR3 coding DNA: TGTGCCAGCTGTTCATCCTACGAGCAGTACTTC.

The rearrangement links TRBV18 to TRBJ1-1; 8 positions match TRBD1. The CDR3 loop spans 15 amino acids. Germline CDR1 KGHSH, CDR2 LQKENI. J gave up 4 bases and V 3 bases, and 7 bases lay outside the gene matches. CDR3 DNA: TGTGCCAGCTCACCGACAGGGGAAAGGACCACTGAAGCTTTCTTT. Translated: CASSPTGERTTEAFF.

The rearrangement links TRBV27 to TRBJ1-2, with 12 bases aligning to TRBD1. V trimming: 6 bases; J trimming: 4 bases; junction bases outside the gene matches: 9. This CDR3 spans 16 amino acids. Looked up from germline, CDR1 is MNHEY and CDR2 is SMNVEV (reference sequence). Written as DNA, the CDR3 is TGTGCCAGCAGCCCTGGGACAGGGGGCGCAGGCTATGGCTACACCTTC. Translated: CASSPGTGGAGYGYTF.

The chain recombines TRBV10-3 with TRBJ1-1; no definite D call. CDR3 length equals 15 residues. The V and J ends lost 3 bases and 0 bases respectively, with 11 bases between them. The V gene's germline CDR1 is ENHRY and CDR2 SYGVKD. In DNA form, the CDR3 reads TGTGCCATCAGTGAACTGACGGCTGTGAACACTGAAGCTTTCTTT. It codes for CAISELTAVNTEAFF.